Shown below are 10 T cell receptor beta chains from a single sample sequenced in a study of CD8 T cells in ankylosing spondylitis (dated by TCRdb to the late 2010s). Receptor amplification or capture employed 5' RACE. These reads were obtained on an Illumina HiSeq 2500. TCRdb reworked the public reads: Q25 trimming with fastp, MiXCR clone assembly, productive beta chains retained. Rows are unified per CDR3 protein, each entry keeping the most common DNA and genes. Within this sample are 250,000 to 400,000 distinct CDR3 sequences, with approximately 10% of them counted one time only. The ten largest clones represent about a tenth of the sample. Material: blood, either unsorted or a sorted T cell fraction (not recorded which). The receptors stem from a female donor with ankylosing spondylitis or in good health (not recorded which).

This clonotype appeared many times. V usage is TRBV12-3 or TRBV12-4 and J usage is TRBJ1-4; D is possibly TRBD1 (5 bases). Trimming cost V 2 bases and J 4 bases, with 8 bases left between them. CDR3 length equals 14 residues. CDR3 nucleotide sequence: TGTGCCAGCAGTTTATCCAGGGTTAATGAAAAACTGTTTTTT. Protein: CASSLSRVNEKLFF.

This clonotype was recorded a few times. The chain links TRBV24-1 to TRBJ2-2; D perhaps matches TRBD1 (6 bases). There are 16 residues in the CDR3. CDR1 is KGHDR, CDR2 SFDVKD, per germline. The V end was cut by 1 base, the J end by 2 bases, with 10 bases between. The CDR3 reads CATSDFRQANTGELFF. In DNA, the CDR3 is TGTGCCACCAGTGATTTTAGACAGGCCAACACCGGGGAGCTGTTTTTT.

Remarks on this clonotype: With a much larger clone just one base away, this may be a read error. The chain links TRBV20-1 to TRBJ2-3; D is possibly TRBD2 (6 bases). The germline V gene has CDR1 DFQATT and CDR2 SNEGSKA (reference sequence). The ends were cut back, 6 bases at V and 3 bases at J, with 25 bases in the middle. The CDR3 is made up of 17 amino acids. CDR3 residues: CSAPPLTSWRSTDTQYF. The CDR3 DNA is TGCAGTGCCCCGCCCCTTACTAGCTGGAGGTCGACAGATACGCAGTATTTT.

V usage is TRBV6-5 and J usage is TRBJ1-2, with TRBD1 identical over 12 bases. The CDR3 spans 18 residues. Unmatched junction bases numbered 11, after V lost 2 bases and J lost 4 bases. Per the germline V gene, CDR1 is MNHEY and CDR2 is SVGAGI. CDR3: CASSYRRDRGPKGYGYTF. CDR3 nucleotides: TGTGCCAGCAGTTACCGCCGGGACAGGGGGCCGAAGGGCTATGGCTACACCTTC.

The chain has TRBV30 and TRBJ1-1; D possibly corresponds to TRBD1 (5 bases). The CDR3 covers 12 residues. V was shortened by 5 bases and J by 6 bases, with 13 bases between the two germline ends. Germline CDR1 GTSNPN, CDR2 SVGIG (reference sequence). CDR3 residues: CAWGRGIPEAFF. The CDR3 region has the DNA TGTGCCTGGGGAAGGGGAATCCCTGAAGCTTTCTTT.

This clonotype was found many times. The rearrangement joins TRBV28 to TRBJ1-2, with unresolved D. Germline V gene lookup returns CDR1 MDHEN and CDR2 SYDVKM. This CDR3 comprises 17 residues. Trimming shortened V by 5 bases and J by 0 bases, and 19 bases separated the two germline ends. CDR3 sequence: CASSPPGVWQSNYGYTF. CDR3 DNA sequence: TGTGCCAGCAGTCCCCCCGGCGTCTGGCAATCTAACTATGGCTACACCTTC.

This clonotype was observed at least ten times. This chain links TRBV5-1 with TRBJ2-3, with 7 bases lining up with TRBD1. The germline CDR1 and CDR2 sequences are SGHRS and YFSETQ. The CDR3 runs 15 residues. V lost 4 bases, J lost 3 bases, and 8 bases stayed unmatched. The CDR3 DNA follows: TGCGCCAGCAGCGTGACCGGGACAGTGACAGATACGCAGTATTTT. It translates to CASSVTGTVTDTQYF.

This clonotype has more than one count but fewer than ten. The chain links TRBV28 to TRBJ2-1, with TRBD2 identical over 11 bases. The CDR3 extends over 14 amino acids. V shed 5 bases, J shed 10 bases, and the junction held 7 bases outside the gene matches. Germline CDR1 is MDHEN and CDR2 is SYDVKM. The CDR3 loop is CASSPLAGAAEQFF. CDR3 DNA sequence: TGTGCCAGCAGTCCACTAGCGGGAGCGGCCGAGCAGTTCTTC. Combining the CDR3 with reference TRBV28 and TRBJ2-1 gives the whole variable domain DVKVTQSSRYLVKRTGEKVFLECVQDMDHENMFWYRQDPGLGLRLIYFSYDVKMKEKGDIPEGYSVSREKKERFSLILESASTNQTSMYLCASSPLAGAAEQFFGPGTRLTVL.

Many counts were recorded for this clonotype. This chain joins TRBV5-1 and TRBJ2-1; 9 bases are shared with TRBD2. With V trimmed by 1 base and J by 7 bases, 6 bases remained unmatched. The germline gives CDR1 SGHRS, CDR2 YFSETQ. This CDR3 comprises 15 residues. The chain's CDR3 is CASSLKSSGANEQFF. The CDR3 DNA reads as TGCGCCAGCAGCTTGAAATCTAGCGGGGCAAATGAGCAGTTCTTC. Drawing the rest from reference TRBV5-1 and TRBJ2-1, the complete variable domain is KAGVTQTPRYLIKTRGQQVTLSCSPISGHRSVSWYQQTPGQGLQFLFEYFSETQRNKGNFPGRFSGRQFSNSRSEMNVSTLELGDSALYLCASSLKSSGANEQFFGPGTRLTVL.

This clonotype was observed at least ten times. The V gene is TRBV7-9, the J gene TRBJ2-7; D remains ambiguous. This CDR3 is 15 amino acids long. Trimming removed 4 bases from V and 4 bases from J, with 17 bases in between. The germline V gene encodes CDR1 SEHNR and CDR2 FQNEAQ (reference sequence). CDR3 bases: TGTGCCAGCAGCTACAAGAAAGGAAACCTATACGAGCAGTACTTC. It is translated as CASSYKKGNLYEQYF.